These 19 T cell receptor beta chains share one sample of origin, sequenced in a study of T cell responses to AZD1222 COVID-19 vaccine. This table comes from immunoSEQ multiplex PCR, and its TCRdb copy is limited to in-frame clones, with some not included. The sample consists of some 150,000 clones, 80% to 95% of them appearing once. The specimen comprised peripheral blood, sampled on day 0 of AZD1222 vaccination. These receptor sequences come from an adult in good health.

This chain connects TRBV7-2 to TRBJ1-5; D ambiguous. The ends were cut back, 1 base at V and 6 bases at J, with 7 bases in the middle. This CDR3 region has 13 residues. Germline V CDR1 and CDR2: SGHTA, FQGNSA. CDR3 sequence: CASSLGWGQPQHF. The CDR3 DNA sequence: TGTGCCAGCAGCTTAGGTTGGGGTCAGCCCCAGCATTTT.

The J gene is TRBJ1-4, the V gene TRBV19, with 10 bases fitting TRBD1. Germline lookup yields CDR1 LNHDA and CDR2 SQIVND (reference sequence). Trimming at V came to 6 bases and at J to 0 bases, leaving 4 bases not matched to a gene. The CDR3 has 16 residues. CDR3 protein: CASRTGQGATNEKLFF. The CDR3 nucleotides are TGTGCCAGTAGGACTGGACAGGGGGCAACTAATGAAAAACTGTTTTTT. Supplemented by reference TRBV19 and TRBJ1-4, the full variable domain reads DGGITQSPKYLFRKEGQNVTLSCEQNLNHDAMYWYRQDPGQGLRLIYYSQIVNDFQKGDIAEGYSVSREKKESFPLTVTSAQKNPTAFYLCASRTGQGATNEKLFFGSGTQLSVL.

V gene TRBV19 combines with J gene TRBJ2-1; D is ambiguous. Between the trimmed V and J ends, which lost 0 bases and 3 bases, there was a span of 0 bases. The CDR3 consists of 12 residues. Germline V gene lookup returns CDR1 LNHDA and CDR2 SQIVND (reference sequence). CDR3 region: CASSIDYNEQFF. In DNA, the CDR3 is TGTGCCAGTAGTATAGACTACAATGAGCAGTTCTTC. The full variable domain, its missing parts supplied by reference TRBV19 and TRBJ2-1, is DGGITQSPKYLFRKEGQNVTLSCEQNLNHDAMYWYRQDPGQGLRLIYYSQIVNDFQKGDIAEGYSVSREKKESFPLTVTSAQKNPTAFYLCASSIDYNEQFFGPGTRLTVL.

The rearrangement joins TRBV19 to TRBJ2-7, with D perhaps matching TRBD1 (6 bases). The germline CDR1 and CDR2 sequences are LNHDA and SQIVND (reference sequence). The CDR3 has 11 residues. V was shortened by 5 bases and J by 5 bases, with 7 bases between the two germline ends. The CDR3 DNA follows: TGTGCCAGTAGTTCAGGGGACGAGCAGTACTTC. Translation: CASSSGDEQYF.

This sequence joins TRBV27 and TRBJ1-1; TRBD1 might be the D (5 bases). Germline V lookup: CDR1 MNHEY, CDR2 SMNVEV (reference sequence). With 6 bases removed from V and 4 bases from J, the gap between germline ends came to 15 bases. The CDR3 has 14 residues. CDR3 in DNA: TGTGCCAGCAGCCCCGTGGGGGGTGGCACTGAAGCTTTCTTT. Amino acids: CASSPVGGGTEAFF.

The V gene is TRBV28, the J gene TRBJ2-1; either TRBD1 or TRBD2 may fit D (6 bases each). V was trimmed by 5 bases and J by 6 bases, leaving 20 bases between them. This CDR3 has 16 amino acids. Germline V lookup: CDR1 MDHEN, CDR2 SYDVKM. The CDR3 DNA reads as TGTGCCAGCAGTAGAGTAGGGGGGATCGGCGGCAATGAGCAGTTCTTC. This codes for CASSRVGGIGGNEQFF. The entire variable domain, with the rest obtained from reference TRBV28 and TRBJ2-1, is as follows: DVKVTQSSRYLVKRTGEKVFLECVQDMDHENMFWYRQDPGLGLRLIYFSYDVKMKEKGDIPEGYSVSREKKERFSLILESASTNQTSMYLCASSRVGGIGGNEQFFGPGTRLTVL.

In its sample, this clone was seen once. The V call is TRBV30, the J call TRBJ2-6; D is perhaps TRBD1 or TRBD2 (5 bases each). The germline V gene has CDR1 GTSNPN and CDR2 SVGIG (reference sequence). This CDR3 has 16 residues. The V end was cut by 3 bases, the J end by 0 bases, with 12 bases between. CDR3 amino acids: CAWRPGTLSGANVLTF. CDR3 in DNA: TGTGCCTGGAGACCCGGGACCCTCTCTGGGGCCAACGTCCTGACTTTC.

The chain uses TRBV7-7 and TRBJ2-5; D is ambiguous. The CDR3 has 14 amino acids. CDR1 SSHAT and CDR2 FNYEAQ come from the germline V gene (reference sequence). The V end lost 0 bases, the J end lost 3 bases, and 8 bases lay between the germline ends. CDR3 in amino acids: CASSLAVGKETQYF. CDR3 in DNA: TGTGCCAGCAGCTTAGCTGTCGGAAAAGAGACCCAGTACTTC.

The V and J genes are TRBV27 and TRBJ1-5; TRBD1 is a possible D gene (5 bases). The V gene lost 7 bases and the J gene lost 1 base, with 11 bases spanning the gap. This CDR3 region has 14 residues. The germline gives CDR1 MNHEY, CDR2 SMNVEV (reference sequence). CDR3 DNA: TGTGCCAGCAACCAGTGGGGGAGCAATCAGCCCCAGCATTTT. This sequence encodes CASNQWGSNQPQHF.

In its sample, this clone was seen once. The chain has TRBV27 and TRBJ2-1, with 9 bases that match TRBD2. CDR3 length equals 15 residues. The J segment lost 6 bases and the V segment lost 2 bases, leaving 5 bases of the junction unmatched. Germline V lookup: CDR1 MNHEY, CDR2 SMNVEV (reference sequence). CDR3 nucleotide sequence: TGTGCCAGCAGTTTAGGACTAGCGTATTTCAATGAGCAGTTCTTC. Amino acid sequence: CASSLGLAYFNEQFF.

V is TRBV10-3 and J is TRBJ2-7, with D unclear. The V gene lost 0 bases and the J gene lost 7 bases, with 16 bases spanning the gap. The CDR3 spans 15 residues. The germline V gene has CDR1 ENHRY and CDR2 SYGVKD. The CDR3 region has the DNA TGTGCCATCAGTGAGTCAATCCTTTTGGTTATGGAGCAGTACTTC. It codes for CAISESILLVMEQYF.

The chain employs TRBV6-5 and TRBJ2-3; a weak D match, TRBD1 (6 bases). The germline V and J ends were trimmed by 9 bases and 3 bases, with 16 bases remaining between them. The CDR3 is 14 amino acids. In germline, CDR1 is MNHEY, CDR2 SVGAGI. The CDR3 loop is CASPGQKGTDTQYF. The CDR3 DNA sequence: TGTGCCAGTCCGGGACAAAAGGGGACAGATACGCAGTATTTT.

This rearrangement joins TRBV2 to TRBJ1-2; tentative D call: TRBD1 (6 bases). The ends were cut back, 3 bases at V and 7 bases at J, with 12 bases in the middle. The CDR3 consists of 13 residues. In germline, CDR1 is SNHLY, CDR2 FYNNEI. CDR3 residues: CASSEQGMGGYTF. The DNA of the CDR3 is TGTGCCAGCAGTGAGCAGGGGATGGGTGGCTACACCTTC.

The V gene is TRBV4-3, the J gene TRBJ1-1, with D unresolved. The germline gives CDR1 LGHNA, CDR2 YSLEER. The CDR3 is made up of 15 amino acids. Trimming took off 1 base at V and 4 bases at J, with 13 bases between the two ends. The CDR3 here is CASSQVGLRSTEAFF. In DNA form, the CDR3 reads TGCGCCAGCAGCCAAGTTGGGCTTAGAAGCACTGAAGCTTTCTTT.

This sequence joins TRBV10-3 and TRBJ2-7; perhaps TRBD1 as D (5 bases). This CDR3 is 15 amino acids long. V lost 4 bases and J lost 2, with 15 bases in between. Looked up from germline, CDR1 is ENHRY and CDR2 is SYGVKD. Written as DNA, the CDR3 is TGTGCCATCAGTGCTGGCCTCCAGGGCGCCTACGAGCAGTACTTC. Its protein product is CAISAGLQGAYEQYF.

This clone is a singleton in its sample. The CDR3 sequence is CASSFVGSTEAFF. CDR3 nucleotide sequence: TGTGCCAGCAGTTTTGTTGGTAGCACTGAAGCTTTCTTT. This rearrangement joins TRBV6-2 or TRBV6-3 to TRBJ1-1; D unresolved. V lost 4 bases and J 4 bases, leaving 10 bases between the germline ends. The CDR3 is made up of 13 amino acids. CDR1 and CDR2 (germline): MNHEY, SVGEGT.

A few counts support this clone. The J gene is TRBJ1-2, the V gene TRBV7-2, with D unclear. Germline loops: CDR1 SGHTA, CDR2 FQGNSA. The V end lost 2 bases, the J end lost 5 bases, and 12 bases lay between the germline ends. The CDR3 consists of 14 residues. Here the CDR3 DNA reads TGTGCCAGCAGCTTACGAAGCACAAAGTATGGCTACACCTTC. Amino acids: CASSLRSTKYGYTF.

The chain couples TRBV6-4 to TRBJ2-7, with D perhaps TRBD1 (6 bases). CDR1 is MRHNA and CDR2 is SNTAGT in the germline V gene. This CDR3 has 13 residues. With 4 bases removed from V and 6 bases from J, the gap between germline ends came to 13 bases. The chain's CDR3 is CASSGGPSGEQYF. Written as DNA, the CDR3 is TGTGCCAGCAGTGGGGGGCCCTCGGGCGAGCAGTACTTC.

CDR3 in DNA: TGTGCCAGCACCTCGGGACTACCGAATGAGCAGTTCTTC. Its protein is CASTSGLPNEQFF. The chain couples TRBV28 to TRBJ2-1; 7 nucleotides agree with TRBD2. Germline CDR1 and CDR2: MDHEN and SYDVKM. There are 13 residues in the CDR3. J was trimmed by 7 bases and V by 7 bases; bases with no gene match: 7.